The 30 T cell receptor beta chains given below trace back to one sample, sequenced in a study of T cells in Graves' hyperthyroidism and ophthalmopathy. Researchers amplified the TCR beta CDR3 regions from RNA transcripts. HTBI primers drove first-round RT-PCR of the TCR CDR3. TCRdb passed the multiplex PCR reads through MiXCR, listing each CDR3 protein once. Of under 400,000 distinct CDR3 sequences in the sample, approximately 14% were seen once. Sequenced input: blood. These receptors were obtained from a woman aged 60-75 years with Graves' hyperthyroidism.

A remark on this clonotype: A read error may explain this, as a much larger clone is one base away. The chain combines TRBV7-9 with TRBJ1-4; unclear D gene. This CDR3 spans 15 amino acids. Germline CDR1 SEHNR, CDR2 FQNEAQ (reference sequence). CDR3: CTSSPAEATNEKLFF. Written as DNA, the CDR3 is TGTACCAGCAGCCCAGCTGAGGCGACTAATGAAAAACTGTTTTTT.

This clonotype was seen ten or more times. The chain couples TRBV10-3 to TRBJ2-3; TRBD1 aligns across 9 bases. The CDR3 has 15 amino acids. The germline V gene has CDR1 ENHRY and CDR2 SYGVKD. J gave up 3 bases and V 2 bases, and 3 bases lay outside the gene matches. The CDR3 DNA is TGTGCCATCAGTGAGACAGGGGGCAGGACAGATACGCAGTATTTT. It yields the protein CAISETGGRTDTQYF.

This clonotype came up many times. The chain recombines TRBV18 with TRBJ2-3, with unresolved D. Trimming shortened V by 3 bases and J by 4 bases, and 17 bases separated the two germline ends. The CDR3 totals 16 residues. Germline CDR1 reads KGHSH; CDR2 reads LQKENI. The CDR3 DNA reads TGTGCCAGCTCACCTGGGTTATCGAGGTTGGCAGATACGCAGTATTTT. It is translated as CASSPGLSRLADTQYF.

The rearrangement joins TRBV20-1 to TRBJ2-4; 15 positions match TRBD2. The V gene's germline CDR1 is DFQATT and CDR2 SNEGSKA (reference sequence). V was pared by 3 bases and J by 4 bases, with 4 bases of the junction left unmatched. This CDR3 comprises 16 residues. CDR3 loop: CSARGLAGGGKNIQYF. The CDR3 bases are TGCAGTGCTAGGGGACTAGCGGGAGGAGGGAAAAACATTCAGTACTTC.

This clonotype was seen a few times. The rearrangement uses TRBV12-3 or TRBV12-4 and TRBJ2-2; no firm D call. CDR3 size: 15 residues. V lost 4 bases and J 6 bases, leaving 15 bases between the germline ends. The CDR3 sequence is CASSSPRLRPGELFF. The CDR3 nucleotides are TGTGCCAGCAGTTCACCCCGTTTAAGGCCCGGGGAGCTGTTTTTT.

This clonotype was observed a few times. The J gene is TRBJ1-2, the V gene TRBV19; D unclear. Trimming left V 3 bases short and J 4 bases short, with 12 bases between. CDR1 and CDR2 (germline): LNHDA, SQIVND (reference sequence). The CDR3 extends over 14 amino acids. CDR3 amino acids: CASSIGRPIYGYTF. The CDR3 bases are TGTGCCAGTAGTATCGGACGGCCGATCTATGGCTACACCTTC.

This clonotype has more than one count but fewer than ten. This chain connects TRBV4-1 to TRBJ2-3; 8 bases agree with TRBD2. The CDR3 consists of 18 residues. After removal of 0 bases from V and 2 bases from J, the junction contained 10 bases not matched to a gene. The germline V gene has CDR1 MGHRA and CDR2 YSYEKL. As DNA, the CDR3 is TGCGCCAGCAGCCAAGAAGGACTAGCATTTCGGGACACAGATACGCAGTATTTT. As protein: CASSQEGLAFRDTDTQYF.

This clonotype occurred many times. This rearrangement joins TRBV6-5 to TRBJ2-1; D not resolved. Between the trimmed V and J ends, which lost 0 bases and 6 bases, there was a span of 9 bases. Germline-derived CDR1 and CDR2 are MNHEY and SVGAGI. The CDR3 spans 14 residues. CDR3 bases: TGTGCCAGCAGTTACTCTGGAGTTTTCAATGAGCAGTTCTTC. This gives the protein CASSYSGVFNEQFF.

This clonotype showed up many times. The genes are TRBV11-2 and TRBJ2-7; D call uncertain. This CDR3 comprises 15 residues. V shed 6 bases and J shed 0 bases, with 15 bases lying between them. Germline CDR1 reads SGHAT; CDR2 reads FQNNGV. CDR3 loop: CASSKDGSYSYEQYF. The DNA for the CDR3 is TGTGCCAGCAGTAAAGATGGGTCCTACTCCTACGAGCAGTACTTC.

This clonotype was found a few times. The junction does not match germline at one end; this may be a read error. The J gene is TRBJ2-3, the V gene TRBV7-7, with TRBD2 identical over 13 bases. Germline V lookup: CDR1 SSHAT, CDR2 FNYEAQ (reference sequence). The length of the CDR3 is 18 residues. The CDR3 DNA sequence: TGTGCTAGCAGCTTACCCACTAGCGGGAGGGCCCTCACAGATACGCAGTATTTT. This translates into CASSLPTSGRALTDTQYF. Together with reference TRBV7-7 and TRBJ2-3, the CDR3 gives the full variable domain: GAGVSQSPRYKVTKRGQDVTLRCDPISSHATLYWYQQALGQGPEFLTYFNYEAQPDKSGLPSDRFSAERPEGSISTLTIQRTEQRDSAMYRCASSLPTSGRALTDTQYFGPGTRLTVL.

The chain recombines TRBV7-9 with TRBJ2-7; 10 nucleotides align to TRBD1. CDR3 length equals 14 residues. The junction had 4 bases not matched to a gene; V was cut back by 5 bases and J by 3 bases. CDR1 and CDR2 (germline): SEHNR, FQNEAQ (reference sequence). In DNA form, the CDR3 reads TGTGCCAGCAGCGGGGGGACAGGGGACTACGAGCAGTACTTC. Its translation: CASSGGTGDYEQYF.

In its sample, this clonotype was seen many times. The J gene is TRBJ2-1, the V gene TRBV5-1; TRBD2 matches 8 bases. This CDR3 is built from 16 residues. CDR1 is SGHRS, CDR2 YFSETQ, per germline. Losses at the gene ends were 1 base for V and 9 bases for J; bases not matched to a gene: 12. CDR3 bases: TGCGCCAGCAGCTTGAGGTCGGGAGGGCCTCGAGGTGAGCAGTTCTTC. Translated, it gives CASSLRSGGPRGEQFF. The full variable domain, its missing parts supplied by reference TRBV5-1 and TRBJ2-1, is KAGVTQTPRYLIKTRGQQVTLSCSPISGHRSVSWYQQTPGQGLQFLFEYFSETQRNKGNFPGRFSGRQFSNSRSEMNVSTLELGDSALYLCASSLRSGGPRGEQFFGPGTRLTVL.

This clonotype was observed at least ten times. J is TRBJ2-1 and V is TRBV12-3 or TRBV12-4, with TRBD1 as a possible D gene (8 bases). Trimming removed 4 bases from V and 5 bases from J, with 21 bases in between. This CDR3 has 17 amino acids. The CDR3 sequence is CASSYRGIASGHNEQFF. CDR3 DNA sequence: TGTGCCAGCAGTTACAGGGGGATAGCTAGCGGACACAATGAGCAGTTCTTC.

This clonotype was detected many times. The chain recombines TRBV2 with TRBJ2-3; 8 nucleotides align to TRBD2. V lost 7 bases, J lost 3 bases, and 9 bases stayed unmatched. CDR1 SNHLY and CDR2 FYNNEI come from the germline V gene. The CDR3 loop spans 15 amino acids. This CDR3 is CASTQTSGSTDTQYF. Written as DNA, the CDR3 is TGTGCCAGCACTCAGACGAGCGGGAGTACAGATACGCAGTATTTT.

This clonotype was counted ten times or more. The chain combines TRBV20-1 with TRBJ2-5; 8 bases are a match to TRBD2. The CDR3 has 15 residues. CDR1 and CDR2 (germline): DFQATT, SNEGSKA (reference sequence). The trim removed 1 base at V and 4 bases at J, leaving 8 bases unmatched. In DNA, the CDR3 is TGCAGTGCTAGAGCCAGCGGGAGCTCCGGAGAGACCCAGTACTTC. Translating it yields CSARASGSSGETQYF.

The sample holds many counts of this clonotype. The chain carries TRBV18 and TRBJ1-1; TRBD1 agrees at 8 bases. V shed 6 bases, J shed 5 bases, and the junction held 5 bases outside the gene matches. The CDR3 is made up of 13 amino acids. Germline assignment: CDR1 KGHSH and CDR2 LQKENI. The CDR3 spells CASSDRVETEAFF. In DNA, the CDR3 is TGTGCCAGCTCGGACAGGGTGGAAACTGAAGCTTTCTTT.

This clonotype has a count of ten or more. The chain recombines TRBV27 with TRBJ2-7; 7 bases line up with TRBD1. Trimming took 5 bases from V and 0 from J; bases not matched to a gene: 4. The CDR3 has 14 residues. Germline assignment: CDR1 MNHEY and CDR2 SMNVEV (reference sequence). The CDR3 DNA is TGTGCCAGCAGTCGACAGGGAATCTCCTACGAGCAGTACTTC. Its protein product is CASSRQGISYEQYF.

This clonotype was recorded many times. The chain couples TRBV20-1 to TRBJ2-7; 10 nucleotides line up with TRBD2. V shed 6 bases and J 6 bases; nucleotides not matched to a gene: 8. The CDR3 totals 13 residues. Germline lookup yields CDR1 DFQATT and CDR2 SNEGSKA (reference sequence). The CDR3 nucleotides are TGCAGTGCCATTAGCGGGAGGAGGTCCGAGCAGTACTTC. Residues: CSAISGRRSEQYF.

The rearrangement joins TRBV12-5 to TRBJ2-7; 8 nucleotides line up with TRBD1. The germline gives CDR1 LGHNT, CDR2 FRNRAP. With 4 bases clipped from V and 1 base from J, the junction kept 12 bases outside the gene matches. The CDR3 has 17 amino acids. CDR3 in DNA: TGTGCTAGTGGTTCGGGTTTACGGGACAGGCTTTCCTACGAGCAGTACTTC. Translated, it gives CASGSGLRDRLSYEQYF.

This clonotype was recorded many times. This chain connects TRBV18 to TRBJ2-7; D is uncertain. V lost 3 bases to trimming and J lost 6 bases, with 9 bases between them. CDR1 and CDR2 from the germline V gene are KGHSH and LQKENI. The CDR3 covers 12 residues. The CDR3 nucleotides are TGTGCCAGCTCACCGCTTAACGGCGAGCAGTACTTC. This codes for CASSPLNGEQYF.

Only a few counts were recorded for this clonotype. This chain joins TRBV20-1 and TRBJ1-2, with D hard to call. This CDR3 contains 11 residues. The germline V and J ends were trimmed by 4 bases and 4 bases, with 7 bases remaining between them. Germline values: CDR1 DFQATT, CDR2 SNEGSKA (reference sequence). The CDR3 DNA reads TGCAGTGCTACAGCCCTCTATGGCTACACCTTC. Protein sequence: CSATALYGYTF.

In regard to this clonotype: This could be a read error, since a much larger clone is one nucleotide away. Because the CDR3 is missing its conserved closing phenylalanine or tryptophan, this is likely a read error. The DNA of the CDR3 is TGTGCCAGCAGTGGGCGGGTGACCCAGTACCTC. Protein product: CASSGRVTQYL. The rearrangement uses TRBV2 and TRBJ2-5; D is possibly TRBD2 (5 bases). V was trimmed by 4 bases and J by 7 bases, leaving 7 bases between them. CDR3 length: 11 amino acids. The germline gives CDR1 SNHLY, CDR2 FYNNEI.

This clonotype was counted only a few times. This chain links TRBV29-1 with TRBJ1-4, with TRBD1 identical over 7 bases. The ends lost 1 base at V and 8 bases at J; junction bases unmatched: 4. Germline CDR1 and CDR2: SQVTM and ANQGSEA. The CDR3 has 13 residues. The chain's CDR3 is CSVEVNRGEKLFF. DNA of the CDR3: TGCAGCGTTGAAGTGAACAGGGGCGAAAAACTGTTTTTT.

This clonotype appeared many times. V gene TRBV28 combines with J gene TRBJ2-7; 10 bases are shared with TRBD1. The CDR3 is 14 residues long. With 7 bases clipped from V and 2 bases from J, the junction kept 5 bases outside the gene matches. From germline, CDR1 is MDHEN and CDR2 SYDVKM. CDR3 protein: CASTPGTGAYEQYF. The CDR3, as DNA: TGTGCCAGCACCCCCGGGACAGGGGCCTACGAGCAGTACTTC.

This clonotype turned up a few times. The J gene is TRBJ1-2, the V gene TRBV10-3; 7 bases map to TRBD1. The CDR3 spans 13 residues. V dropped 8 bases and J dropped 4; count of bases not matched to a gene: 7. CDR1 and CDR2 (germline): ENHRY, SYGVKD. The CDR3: CAISGQALYGYTF. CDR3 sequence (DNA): TGTGCCATCTCCGGACAGGCCCTCTATGGCTACACCTTC.

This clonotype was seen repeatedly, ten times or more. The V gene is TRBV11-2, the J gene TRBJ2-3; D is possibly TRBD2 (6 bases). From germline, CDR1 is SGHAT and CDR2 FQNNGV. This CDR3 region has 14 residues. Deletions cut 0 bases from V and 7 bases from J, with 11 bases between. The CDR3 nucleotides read TGTGCCAGCAGCTTAGACGGGAGTGTGAATACGCAGTATTTT. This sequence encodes CASSLDGSVNTQYF.

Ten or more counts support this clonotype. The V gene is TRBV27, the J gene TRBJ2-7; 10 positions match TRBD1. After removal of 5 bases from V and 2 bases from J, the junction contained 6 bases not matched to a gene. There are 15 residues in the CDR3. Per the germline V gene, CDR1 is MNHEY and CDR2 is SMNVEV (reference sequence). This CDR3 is CASSSGQGVTYEQYF. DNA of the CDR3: TGTGCCAGCAGTAGTGGACAGGGGGTAACCTACGAGCAGTACTTC.

This chain's CDR3 is CAWSKARGTGVDEQYF. The CDR3 DNA follows: TGTGCCTGGAGTAAAGCCCGCGGGACAGGGGTCGACGAGCAGTACTTC. The chain is built from TRBV30 and TRBJ2-7; TRBD1 agrees at 10 bases. The CDR3 consists of 16 residues. With V trimmed by 2 bases and J by 5 bases, 12 bases remained unmatched. Per the germline V gene, CDR1 is GTSNPN and CDR2 is SVGIG (reference sequence).

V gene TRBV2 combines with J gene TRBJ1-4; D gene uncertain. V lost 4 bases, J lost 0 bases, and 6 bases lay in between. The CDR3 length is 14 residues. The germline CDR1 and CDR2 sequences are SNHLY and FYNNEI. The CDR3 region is CASSATATNEKLFF. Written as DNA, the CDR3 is TGTGCCAGCAGTGCGACGGCAACTAATGAAAAACTGTTTTTT.

Written as DNA, the CDR3 is TGTGCCAGCAGCCCCGGACTAGCGGGGACTTTCGAGCAGTACTTC. Amino acid sequence: CASSPGLAGTFEQYF. The chain uses TRBV27 and TRBJ2-7; 12 bases agree with TRBD2. The CDR3 spans 15 residues. Germline V gene sequence: CDR1 MNHEY, CDR2 SMNVEV (reference sequence). The trim removed 6 bases at V and 6 bases at J, leaving 9 bases unmatched.